The sequence of this T cell receptor (beta chain) was determined in a study of CD8 T cells in ankylosing spondylitis. Findings and caveats of the study: Blood of patients with ankylosing spondylitis appeared to be characterized by a TCR beta motif of roughly eight highly homologous variants.

Worth noting for this clonotype: Its target is not known.

The CDR3 has 15 amino acids. V shed 1 base and J shed 0 bases, with 10 bases lying between them. CDR1 and CDR2 from the germline V gene are SGHNT and YENEEA. From the 5' RACE reads, TCRdb called clonotypes with MiXCR, one entry per CDR3 protein. The profile shows 500,000 to 550,000 distinct CDR3 sequences, about 13% of them singletons. The chain couples TRBV11-3 to TRBJ2-7, with D possibly TRBD2 on 6 matching bases. The sample taken for sequencing was blood, either unsorted or a sorted T cell fraction (not recorded which). The clonotype originates from a male donor with ankylosing spondylitis. CDR3 DNA: TGTGCCAGCAGCTTAGGAGGCGGGACCTCCTACGAGCAGTACTTC. Its protein product is CASSLGGGTSYEQYF.